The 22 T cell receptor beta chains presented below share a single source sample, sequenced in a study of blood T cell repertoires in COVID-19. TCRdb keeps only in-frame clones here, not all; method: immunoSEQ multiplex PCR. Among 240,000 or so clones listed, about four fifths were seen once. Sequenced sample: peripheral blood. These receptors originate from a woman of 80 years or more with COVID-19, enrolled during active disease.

In DNA, the CDR3 is TGTGCCAGCTCACGGGACAGCCGCCGGGAGCAGTACTTC. Protein: CASSRDSRREQYF. This chain joins TRBV18 and TRBJ2-7; 7 positions match TRBD1. Looked up from germline, CDR1 is KGHSH and CDR2 is LQKENI. V was pared by 4 bases and J by 7 bases, with 7 bases of the junction left unmatched. The CDR3 runs to 13 residues.

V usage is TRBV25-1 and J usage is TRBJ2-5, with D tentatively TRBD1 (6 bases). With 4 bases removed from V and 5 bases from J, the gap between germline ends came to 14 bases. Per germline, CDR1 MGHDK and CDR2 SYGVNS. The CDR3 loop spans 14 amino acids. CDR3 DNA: TGTGCCAGCAGTGTACCCAGGGGTTCGGAGACCCAGTACTTC. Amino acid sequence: CASSVPRGSETQYF.

CDR3: CASSLDGHLEAFF. CDR3 nucleotides: TGTGCCAGCAGCTTAGATGGACACCTTGAAGCTTTCTTT. The chain joins TRBV7-2 to TRBJ1-1; D possibly corresponds to TRBD1 (5 bases). The CDR3 runs 13 residues. With 1 base removed from V and 7 bases from J, the gap between germline ends came to 10 bases. Germline CDR1 is SGHTA and CDR2 is FQGNSA.

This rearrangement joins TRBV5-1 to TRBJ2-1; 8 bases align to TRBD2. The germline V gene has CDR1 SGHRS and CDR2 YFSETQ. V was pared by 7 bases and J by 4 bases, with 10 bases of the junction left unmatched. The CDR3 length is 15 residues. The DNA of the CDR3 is TGCGCCAGCTTTATATATAGCGGGAAATACAATGAGCAGTTCTTC. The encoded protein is CASFIYSGKYNEQFF.

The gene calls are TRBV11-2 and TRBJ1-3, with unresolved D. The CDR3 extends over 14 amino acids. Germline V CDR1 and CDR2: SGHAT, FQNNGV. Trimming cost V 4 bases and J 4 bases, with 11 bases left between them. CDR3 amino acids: CASSSPRLGNTIYF. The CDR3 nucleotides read TGTGCCAGCAGCTCCCCGAGACTGGGAAACACCATATATTTT.

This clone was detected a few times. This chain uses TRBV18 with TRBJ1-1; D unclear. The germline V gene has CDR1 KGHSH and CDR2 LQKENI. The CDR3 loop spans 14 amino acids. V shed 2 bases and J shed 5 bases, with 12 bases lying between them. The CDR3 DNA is TGTGCCAGCTCACCAAAGCTCGATAATACTGAAGCTTTCTTT. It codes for CASSPKLDNTEAFF.

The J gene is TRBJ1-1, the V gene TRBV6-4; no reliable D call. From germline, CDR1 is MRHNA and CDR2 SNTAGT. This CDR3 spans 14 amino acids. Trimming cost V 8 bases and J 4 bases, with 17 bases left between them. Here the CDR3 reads CASRASSGITEAFF. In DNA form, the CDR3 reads TGTGCCAGCCGGGCATCCTCGGGAATCACTGAAGCTTTCTTT.

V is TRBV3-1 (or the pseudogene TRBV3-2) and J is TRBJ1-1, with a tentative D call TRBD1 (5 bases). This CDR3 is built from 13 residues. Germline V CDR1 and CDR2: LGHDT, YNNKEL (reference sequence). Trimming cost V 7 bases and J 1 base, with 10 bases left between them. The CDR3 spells CASKNGGNTEAFF. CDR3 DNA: TGTGCCAGCAAAAACGGGGGGAACACTGAAGCTTTCTTT.

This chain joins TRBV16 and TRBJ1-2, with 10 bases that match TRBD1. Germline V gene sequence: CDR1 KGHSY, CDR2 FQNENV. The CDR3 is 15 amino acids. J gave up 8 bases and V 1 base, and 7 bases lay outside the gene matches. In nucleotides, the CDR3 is TGTGCCAGCAGCCAATGGGGACAGGGGCAAGTCGGCTACACCTTC. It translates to CASSQWGQGQVGYTF. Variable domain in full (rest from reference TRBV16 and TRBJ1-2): GEEVAQTPKHLVRGEGQKAKLYCAPIKGHSYVFWYQQVLKNEFKFLISFQNENVFDETGMPKERFSAKCLPNSPCSLEIQATKLEDSAVYFCASSQWGQGQVGYTFGSGTRLTVV.

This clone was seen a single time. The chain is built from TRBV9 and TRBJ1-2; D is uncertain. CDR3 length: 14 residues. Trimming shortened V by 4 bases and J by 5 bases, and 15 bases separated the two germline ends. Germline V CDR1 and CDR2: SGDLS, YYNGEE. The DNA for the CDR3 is TGTGCCAGCAGCCCCCGGGGAGGGAGTTATGGCTACACCTTC. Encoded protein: CASSPRGGSYGYTF.

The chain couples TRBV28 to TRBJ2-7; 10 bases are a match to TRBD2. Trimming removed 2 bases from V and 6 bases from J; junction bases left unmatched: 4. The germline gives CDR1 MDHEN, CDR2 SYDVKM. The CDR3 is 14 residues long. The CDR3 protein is CASSLGLAGAEQYF. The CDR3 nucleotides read TGTGCCAGCAGTTTAGGGCTAGCGGGAGCCGAGCAGTACTTC.

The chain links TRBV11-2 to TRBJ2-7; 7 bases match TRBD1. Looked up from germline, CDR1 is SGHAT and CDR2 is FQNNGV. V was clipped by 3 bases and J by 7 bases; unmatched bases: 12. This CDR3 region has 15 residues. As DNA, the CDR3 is TGTGCCAGCAGCTTCCACCGGACAGGACCGGGAGAGCAGTACTTC. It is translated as CASSFHRTGPGEQYF. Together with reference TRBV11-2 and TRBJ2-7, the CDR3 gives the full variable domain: EAGVAQSPRYKIIEKRQSVAFWCNPISGHATLYWYQQILGQGPKLLIQFQNNGVVDDSQLPKDRFSAERLKGVDSTLKIQPAKLEDSAVYLCASSFHRTGPGEQYFGPGTRLTVT.

The CDR3 sequence: CASSMRGAAIYF. Here the CDR3 DNA reads TGTGCCAGCTCAATGCGGGGGGCGGCCATATATTTT. The rearrangement joins TRBV28 to TRBJ1-3; maybe TRBD1 (6 bases). The CDR3 has 12 amino acids. Germline lookup yields CDR1 MDHEN and CDR2 SYDVKM. The V end was cut by 8 bases, the J end by 11 bases, with 16 bases between.

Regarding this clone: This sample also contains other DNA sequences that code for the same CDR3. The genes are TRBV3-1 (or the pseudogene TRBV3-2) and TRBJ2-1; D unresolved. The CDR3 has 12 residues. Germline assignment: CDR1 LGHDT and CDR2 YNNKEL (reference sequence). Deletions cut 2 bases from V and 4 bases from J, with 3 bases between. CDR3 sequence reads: CASSQSYNEQFF. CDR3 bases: TGTGCCAGCAGCCAATCTTACAATGAGCAGTTCTTC.

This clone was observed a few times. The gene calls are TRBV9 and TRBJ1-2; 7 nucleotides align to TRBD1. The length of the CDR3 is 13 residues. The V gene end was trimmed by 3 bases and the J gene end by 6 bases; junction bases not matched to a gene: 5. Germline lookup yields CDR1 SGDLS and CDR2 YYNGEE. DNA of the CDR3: TGTGCCAGCAGCGGGAGGGGGCGCGATGGCTACACCTTC. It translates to CASSGRGRDGYTF.

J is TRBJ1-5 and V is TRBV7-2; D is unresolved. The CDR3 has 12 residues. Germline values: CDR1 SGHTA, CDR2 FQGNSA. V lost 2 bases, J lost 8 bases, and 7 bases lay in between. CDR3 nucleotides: TGTGCCAGCAGCTTAAACCGGGAGCCCCAGCATTTT. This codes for CASSLNREPQHF.

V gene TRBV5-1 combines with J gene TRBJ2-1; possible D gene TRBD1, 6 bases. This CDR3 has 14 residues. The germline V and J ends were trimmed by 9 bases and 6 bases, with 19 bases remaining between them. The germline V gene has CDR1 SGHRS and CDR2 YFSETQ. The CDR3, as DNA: TGCGCCACCAGGCAGGGGAGCGGCCTCAATGAGCAGTTCTTC. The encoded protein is CATRQGSGLNEQFF. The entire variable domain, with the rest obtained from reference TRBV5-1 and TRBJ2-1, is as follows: KAGVTQTPRYLIKTRGQQVTLSCSPISGHRSVSWYQQTPGQGLQFLFEYFSETQRNKGNFPGRFSGRQFSNSRSEMNVSTLELGDSALYLCATRQGSGLNEQFFGPGTRLTVL.

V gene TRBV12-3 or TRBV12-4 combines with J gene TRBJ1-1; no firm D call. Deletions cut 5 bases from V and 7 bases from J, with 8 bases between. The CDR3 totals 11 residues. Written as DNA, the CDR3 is TGTGCCAGCAGTATCGAGGGTGAAGCTTTCTTT. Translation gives CASSIEGEAFF.

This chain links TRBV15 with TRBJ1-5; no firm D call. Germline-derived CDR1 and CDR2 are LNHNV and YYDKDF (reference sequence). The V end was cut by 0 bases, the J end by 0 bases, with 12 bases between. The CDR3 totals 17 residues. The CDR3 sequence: CATSRDPRELSNQPQHF. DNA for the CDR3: TGTGCCACCAGCAGAGATCCCCGGGAGCTTAGCAATCAGCCCCAGCATTTT.

The DNA of the CDR3 is TGCGCCAGCAGCTTGGGAGACAGAAACTATGGCTACACCTTC. This translates into CASSLGDRNYGYTF. The chain is built from TRBV5-1 and TRBJ1-2; perhaps TRBD1 as D (5 bases). Germline lookup yields CDR1 SGHRS and CDR2 YFSETQ. V lost 0 bases and J 2 bases, leaving 8 bases between the germline ends. The CDR3 runs 14 residues.

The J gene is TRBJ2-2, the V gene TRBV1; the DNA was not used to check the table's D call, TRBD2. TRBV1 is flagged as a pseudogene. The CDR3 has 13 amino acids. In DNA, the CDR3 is TGCACCAGCAGTCCCGGCGGTTACGGGGAGCTGTTTTTT. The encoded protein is CTSSPGGYGELFF.

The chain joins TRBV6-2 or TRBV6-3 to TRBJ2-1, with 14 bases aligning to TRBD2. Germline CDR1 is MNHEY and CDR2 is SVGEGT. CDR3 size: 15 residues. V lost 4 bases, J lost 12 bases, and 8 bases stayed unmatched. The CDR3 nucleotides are TGTGCCAGCAGTTTGCAGACTAGCGGGGGGGCCAGGCAGTTCTTC. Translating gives CASSLQTSGGARQFF.